The clone carrying this T cell receptor beta chain has just a few counts. Its antigen is undetermined. As to treatment: roughly 10-day PBMC culture with coronavirus spike peptide pools or control peptides (ViraFEST assay). Per well, about 2.2 million PBMCs were cultured in the presence of around 11 IU/ml IL-2 and approximately 9.4 ug/ml peptide pools. The Oncomine TCR Beta short-read assay was what sequenced the DNA obtained from cultured CD4+ T cells. TCRdb reanalysed the PCR reads using MiXCR and keeps one entry per CDR3 protein. Of about 19,000 distinct CDR3 sequences listed, 48% are singletons. The data were taken from a study of vaccination and CD4 T cells after COVID-19. Study-wide results and caveats: The appearance of a median approximately 85% of reactive clones in convalescent patients occurred only post-vaccination. Median SARS-CoV-2-reactive clonotype numbers went up from about 22 to 38, but not significantly.

The V end lost 1 base, the J end lost 0 bases, and 6 bases lay between the germline ends. This CDR3 is 15 amino acids long. CDR1 and CDR2 from the germline V gene are SGHTA and FQGNSA. The sequence derives from a human donor who had recovered from COVID-19. The input for sequencing was CD4+ T cells from blood, cultured in vitro, taken after SARS-CoV-2 vaccination. The chain employs TRBV7-2 and TRBJ2-2; D is unclear. CDR3 region: CASSLVWANTGELFF. In DNA form, the CDR3 reads TGTGCCAGCAGCTTAGTATGGGCGAACACCGGGGAGCTGTTTTTT.